This T cell receptor (beta chain) comes out of a study of cytomegalovirus exposure and HLA in healthy donors. Study-wide context: Genotyping of hundreds of donors showed that around 81% belonged to the Caucasian-associated ancestry cluster.

Regarding this clone: Antigen specificity is unknown.

PCR was performed using 60 Vbeta and 13 Jbeta primers. Sequencing was performed with immunoSEQ multiplex PCR; in TCRdb, only in-frame clones are kept and a portion is missing. Counted here are 100,000 to 150,000 clones, 83% occurring once; the ten biggest clones make up about 3.9%. Study results and caveats: TCR beta V segments were, for the most part, productive about 87% or about 30% of the time in an earlier analysis.

J was trimmed by 5 bases and V by 4 bases; bases with no gene match: 1. This CDR3 comprises 14 residues. The germline CDR1 and CDR2 sequences are SGHRS and YFSETQ. The clonotype was recovered from a middle-aged woman in good health and CMV-seropositive. The chain links TRBV5-1 to TRBJ2-1; 12 bases are shared with TRBD2. The sequenced material came from PBMCs. The CDR3 coding sequence is TGCGCCAGCAGCGCTAGCGGGAGGGACAATGAGCAGTTCTTC. As protein: CASSASGRDNEQFF.